This T cell receptor (beta chain) was profiled in a study of CD8+CD57+ T cells in acquired aplastic anemia. Looking at the study overall: Across the sorted CD4+ and CD8+ cells, DNA amounts averaged 3.2 ug. Broader study findings: Comparison of patients with controls identified approximately 28 shared CD8+ CDR3 sequences.

In regard to this clonotype: The target antigen is unknown.

CD8+CD57+ cell expansion, shown by flow cytometry, had occurred in the patients selected for sequencing. Trimming took off 5 bases at V and 4 bases at J, with 8 bases between the two ends. CDR3 length: 11 residues. Per germline, CDR1 DFQATT and CDR2 SNEGSKA (reference sequence). Profiling of TCR beta VDJ combinations and CDR3 sequences used genomic DNA as template. One entry per CDR3 protein, called by TCRdb with MiXCR from the reads. This repertoire shows about 160,000 distinct CDR3 sequences, 65% to 75% found once; its top ten account for 40% to 60%. The sequenced sample was sorted CD4+, CD8+, or CD8+CD57+ T cells (not recorded which) from PBMCs. The rearrangement joins TRBV20-1 to TRBJ1-2; no clear D. The clonotype originates from a human donor with aplastic anemia. The CDR3 coding sequence is TGCAGTGCTCAGACTGTCTATGGCTACACCTTC. Translation: CSAQTVYGYTF.